The 30 T cell receptor beta chains listed next were all sequenced from one sample in a study of cytomegalovirus exposure and HLA in healthy donors. PCR employed 60 Vbeta and 13 Jbeta primers. This table comes from immunoSEQ multiplex PCR, and its TCRdb copy is limited to in-frame clones, with some not included. The sample contains approximately 97,000 clones, around four fifths of which appear only once. Sequences were obtained from PBMCs. Receptors were obtained from a man between 40 and 49 years old in good health and CMV-seronegative.

This sequence joins TRBV7-8 and TRBJ1-5; TRBD1 matches 7 bases. This CDR3 is built from 15 residues. V was clipped by 4 bases and J by 7 bases; unmatched bases: 10. The germline V gene has CDR1 SGHVS and CDR2 FQNEAQ. The DNA for the CDR3 is TGTGCCAGCAGCTCAAACAGGGGAGGCGGGCAGCCCCAGCATTTT. Its protein is CASSSNRGGGQPQHF.

The chain has TRBV11-1 and TRBJ1-2, with a weak D call TRBD1 (6 bases). Trimming removed 6 bases at V and 2 bases at J, with 10 bases between. CDR1 and CDR2 from the germline V gene are SGHAT and FQDESV (reference sequence). The CDR3 sequence is 13 residues long. The CDR3 loop reads CASSPDRNYGYTF. The DNA for the CDR3 is TGTGCCAGCAGTCCAGACAGGAACTATGGCTACACCTTC.

The chain recombines TRBV4-1 with TRBJ2-1; 8 bases are shared with TRBD2. This CDR3 is built from 16 residues. V was pared by 5 bases and J by 3 bases, with 9 bases of the junction left unmatched. Germline CDR1 reads MGHRA; CDR2 reads YSYEKL. CDR3 region: CASSDLSGGGYNEQFF. In DNA, the CDR3 is TGCGCCAGCAGCGATCTAAGCGGGGGAGGCTACAATGAGCAGTTCTTC.

This clone came up once. The chain recombines TRBV7-2 with TRBJ1-2, with TRBD1 matching over 7 bases. V shed 5 bases and J 0 bases; nucleotides not matched to a gene: 6. Per the germline V gene, CDR1 is SGHTA and CDR2 is FQGNSA. This CDR3 contains 15 residues. The CDR3 here is CASSPWGQTNYGYTF. DNA of the CDR3: TGTGCCAGCAGCCCATGGGGACAGACTAACTATGGCTACACCTTC.

The chain combines TRBV2 with TRBJ2-5, with 9 bases identical to TRBD1. The ends lost 6 bases at V and 4 bases at J; junction bases unmatched: 6. The CDR3 length is 14 residues. Germline V gene sequence: CDR1 SNHLY, CDR2 FYNNEI. Here the CDR3 DNA reads TGTGCCAGCAGGGCCGGGACAGGGAGAGAGACCCAGTACTTC. Translated: CASRAGTGRETQYF. The full variable domain, completed using reference TRBV2 and TRBJ2-5, is EPEVTQTPSHQVTQMGQEVILRCVPISNHLYFYWYRQILGQKVEFLVSFYNNEISEKSEIFDDQFSVERPDGSNFTLKIRSTKLEDSAMYFCASRAGTGRETQYFGPGTRLLVL.

J is TRBJ2-1 and V is TRBV5-4, with 9 positions matching TRBD2. Germline CDR1 is SGHNT and CDR2 is YYREEE (reference sequence). The CDR3 has 15 amino acids. The V and J ends lost 0 bases and 9 bases, in that order; junction bases with no gene match: 7. The CDR3 sequence: CASSLDGGGAVEQFF. The CDR3 DNA reads TGTGCCAGCAGCTTGGATGGCGGGGGGGCCGTTGAGCAGTTCTTC.

The chain uses TRBV11-2 and TRBJ1-1; D not certain. Germline-derived CDR1 and CDR2 are SGHAT and FQNNGV. This CDR3 spans 15 amino acids. Trimming pared 5 bases from V and 0 bases from J, leaving 13 bases between. CDR3 amino acids: CASSTLRGMNTEAFF. DNA of the CDR3: TGTGCCAGCAGCACCTTGCGGGGAATGAACACTGAAGCTTTCTTT.

V usage is TRBV27 and J usage is TRBJ2-2; unclear D gene. Germline V gene lookup returns CDR1 MNHEY and CDR2 SMNVEV (reference sequence). The length of the CDR3 is 14 residues. The V gene lost 2 bases and the J gene lost 6 bases, with 10 bases spanning the gap. CDR3 sequence reads: CASSLMRYPGELFF. The CDR3 DNA is TGTGCCAGCAGTTTAATGCGGTACCCCGGGGAGCTGTTTTTT.

This clone was counted a single time. The rearrangement uses TRBV4-1 and TRBJ2-1; 11 bases match TRBD2. The ends lost 3 bases at V and 8 bases at J; junction bases unmatched: 6. Germline V gene sequence: CDR1 MGHRA, CDR2 YSYEKL. The CDR3 has 15 amino acids. As DNA, the CDR3 is TGCGCCAGCAGCCAGAGGGGACTAGCGGACTATGAGCAGTTCTTC. Its protein is CASSQRGLADYEQFF.

The rearrangement links TRBV19 to TRBJ1-5; 7 bases map to TRBD1. Trimming cost V 8 bases and J 4 bases; bases outside gene matches: 17. From germline, CDR1 is LNHDA and CDR2 SQIVND (reference sequence). The CDR3 runs to 17 residues. The CDR3 bases are TGTGCCAGTGATTTCCGACAGGGATTAATTCTTAATCAGCCCCAGCATTTT. Protein sequence: CASDFRQGLILNQPQHF.

The V and J genes are TRBV7-3 and TRBJ2-7, with TRBD1 as a possible D gene (5 bases). CDR3 length: 13 residues. The V gene's germline CDR1 is SGHTA and CDR2 FQGTGA. The germline V and J ends were trimmed by 5 bases and 5 bases, with 13 bases remaining between them. CDR3 DNA: TGTGCCAGCAGCCCTGACAGTAACCACGAGCAGTACTTC. Its protein product is CASSPDSNHEQYF.

J is TRBJ2-7 and V is TRBV30, with 7 bases identical to TRBD1. Losses at the gene ends were 3 bases for V and 3 bases for J; bases not matched to a gene: 11. Germline assignment: CDR1 GTSNPN and CDR2 SVGIG (reference sequence). CDR3 length: 15 amino acids. This CDR3 is CAWSGTASTNYEQYF. The CDR3 coding sequence is TGTGCCTGGAGCGGGACAGCAAGTACCAACTACGAGCAGTACTTC. The variable domain in full, completed from reference TRBV30 and TRBJ2-7, reads SQTIHQWPATLVQPVGSPLSLECTVEGTSNPNLYWYRQAAGRGLQLLFYSVGIGQISSEVPQNLSASRPQDRQFILSSKKLLLSDSGFYLCAWSGTASTNYEQYFGPGTRLTVT.

V is TRBV2 and J is TRBJ1-4, with a weak D call TRBD1 (5 bases). Germline-derived CDR1 and CDR2 are SNHLY and FYNNEI. The CDR3 is made up of 13 amino acids. V was pared by 6 bases and J by 7 bases, with 12 bases between. This chain's CDR3 is CASSRDLGEKLFF. The CDR3 DNA sequence: TGTGCCAGCAGCCGGGACTTAGGTGAAAAACTGTTTTTT.

The chain carries TRBV29-1 and TRBJ2-3, with TRBD1 identical over 8 bases. Germline CDR1 is SQVTM and CDR2 is ANQGSEA. The CDR3 runs 13 residues. After removal of 8 bases from V and 3 bases from J, the junction contained 7 bases not matched to a gene. The CDR3 DNA is TGCAGCATAGGACAGGGTGTGACAGATACGCAGTATTTT. Protein sequence: CSIGQGVTDTQYF.

The table lists this clone with a few counts. This sequence joins TRBV10-3 and TRBJ2-3; D might be TRBD2 (6 bases). The V end was cut by 7 bases, the J end by 5 bases, with 19 bases between. CDR1 is ENHRY and CDR2 is SYGVKD in the germline V gene. The CDR3 consists of 15 residues. The DNA for the CDR3 is TGTGCCATCACAGACGAAAACGGGGGAGGAGATACGCAGTATTTT. As protein: CAITDENGGGDTQYF.

The chain employs TRBV10-3 and TRBJ1-6; D unresolved. The CDR3 has 14 amino acids. Germline-derived CDR1 and CDR2 are ENHRY and SYGVKD. V dropped 6 bases and J dropped 7 bases, with 13 bases sitting between them. The CDR3 here is CAIREQKPNSPLHF. The DNA of the CDR3 is TGTGCCATCAGGGAACAGAAGCCCAATTCACCCCTCCACTTT.

V usage is TRBV21-1 and J usage is TRBJ2-5; TRBD2, the D gene given by the table, was not confirmed from the DNA. TRBV21-1 is deemed a pseudogene. The CDR3 runs to 13 residues. CDR3 protein: CASRGLAEETQYF. The DNA of the CDR3 is TGTGCCAGCAGAGGACTAGCGGAAGAGACCCAGTACTTC.

This chain connects TRBV4-2 to TRBJ1-3; D ambiguous. Germline values: CDR1 LGHNA, CDR2 YNFKEQ. The ends were cut back, 0 bases at V and 1 base at J, with 10 bases in the middle. The CDR3 is 16 amino acids. CDR3 sequence reads: CASSQDSPVSGNTIYF. CDR3 sequence (DNA): TGTGCCAGCAGCCAAGATTCCCCCGTATCTGGAAACACCATATATTTT.

The V and J genes are TRBV5-1 and TRBJ1-2, with D perhaps TRBD1 (6 bases). Trimming stripped 0 bases from V and 8 bases from J, with 17 bases between. This CDR3 is 15 amino acids long. From germline, CDR1 is SGHRS and CDR2 YFSETQ. Here the CDR3 reads CASSLEHGQQGGYTF. Here the CDR3 DNA reads TGCGCCAGCAGCTTGGAACATGGACAGCAAGGCGGCTACACCTTC. The full variable domain, with the rest looked up from reference TRBV5-1 and TRBJ1-2, is KAGVTQTPRYLIKTRGQQVTLSCSPISGHRSVSWYQQTPGQGLQFLFEYFSETQRNKGNFPGRFSGRQFSNSRSEMNVSTLELGDSALYLCASSLEHGQQGGYTFGSGTRLTVV.

The chain is built from TRBV5-1 and TRBJ2-5; 13 nucleotides line up with TRBD2. The V and J ends lost 4 bases and 2 bases, in that order; junction bases with no gene match: 5. CDR1 SGHRS and CDR2 YFSETQ come from the germline V gene. The CDR3 is 16 amino acids. The CDR3 DNA reads TGCGCCAGCAGCCGCGGGACTAGCGGGGTTCAAGAGACCCAGTACTTC. Translating gives CASSRGTSGVQETQYF.

The chain combines TRBV5-4 with TRBJ2-1, with 10 bases lining up with TRBD2. CDR1 and CDR2 from the germline V gene are SGHNT and YYREEE (reference sequence). The V gene end was trimmed by 1 base and the J gene end by 8 bases; junction bases not matched to a gene: 3. The CDR3 covers 14 residues. In DNA form, the CDR3 reads TGTGCCAGCAGCTTGCGACTAGCGGGCGATGAGCAGTTCTTC. It is translated as CASSLRLAGDEQFF.

This clone appeared once. This chain's CDR3 is CASSVAKRGGSTDTQYF. DNA for the CDR3: TGTGCCAGCAGCGTAGCTAAGCGGGGGGGTAGCACAGATACGCAGTATTTT. The chain links TRBV9 to TRBJ2-3; TRBD2 aligns across 10 bases. The CDR3 sequence is 17 residues long. The germline gives CDR1 SGDLS, CDR2 YYNGEE. V dropped 0 bases and J dropped 0; count of bases not matched to a gene: 4.

V is TRBV4-3 and J is TRBJ1-1, with D perhaps TRBD1 (6 bases). CDR3 length: 17 residues. Between the trimmed V and J ends, which lost 0 bases and 1 base, there was a span of 15 bases. CDR1 and CDR2 from the germline V gene are LGHNA and YSLEER. CDR3 sequence (DNA): TGCGCCAGCAGCCAAGACGCAGGGGATCTGGGGAACACTGAAGCTTTCTTT. This translates into CASSQDAGDLGNTEAFF.

This chain joins TRBV2 and TRBJ2-7, with D tentatively TRBD1 (6 bases). The V gene's germline CDR1 is SNHLY and CDR2 FYNNEI. Trimming cost V 4 bases and J 7 bases, with 20 bases left between them. This CDR3 has 15 residues. For the CDR3, the DNA is TGTGCCAGCAGTGTCCGGACAGCCCTGTTGCGGGAGCAGTACTTC. It encodes CASSVRTALLREQYF.

The chain carries TRBV28 and TRBJ1-1, with D tentatively TRBD1 (6 bases). CDR1 is MDHEN, CDR2 SYDVKM, per germline. The CDR3 runs to 14 residues. V lost 6 bases and J 6 bases, leaving 17 bases between the germline ends. The CDR3 sequence is CASSPLGTQAEAFF. DNA of the CDR3: TGTGCCAGCAGCCCCTTAGGGACACAGGCTGAAGCTTTCTTT.

This clone appeared once. J is TRBJ1-2 and V is TRBV7-9; no reliable D call. The CDR3 extends over 13 amino acids. Trimming removed 6 bases at V and 0 bases at J, with 8 bases between. CDR1 is SEHNR, CDR2 FQNEAQ, per germline (reference sequence). CDR3 bases: TGTGCCAGCAGTCTCGACTCTAACTATGGCTACACCTTC. This sequence encodes CASSLDSNYGYTF.

The chain couples TRBV29-1 to TRBJ1-2, with D uncertain. Per germline, CDR1 SQVTM and CDR2 ANQGSEA. V was trimmed by 6 bases and J by 8 bases, leaving 16 bases between them. The CDR3 loop spans 12 amino acids. CDR3 amino acids: CSVTEGRSGYTF. The CDR3 region has the DNA TGCAGCGTCACAGAAGGGAGATCCGGCTACACCTTC. Full variable domain (rest looked up from reference TRBV29-1 and TRBJ1-2): SAVISQKPSRDICQRGTSLTIQCQVDSQVTMMFWYRQQPGQSLTLIATANQGSEATYESGFVIDKFPISRPNLTFSTLTVSNMSPEDSSIYLCSVTEGRSGYTFGSGTRLTVV.

CDR3 in amino acids: CASSLVSGGDTDTQYF. The CDR3 DNA reads TGCGCCAGCAGCTTGGTTAGCGGGGGGGACACAGATACGCAGTATTTT. The genes are TRBV5-1 and TRBJ2-3, with TRBD2 matching 11 bases. The germline V gene encodes CDR1 SGHRS and CDR2 YFSETQ. The trim removed 0 bases at V and 2 bases at J, leaving 2 bases unmatched. The CDR3 loop spans 16 amino acids.

This chain links TRBV29-1 with TRBJ1-3, with TRBD1 identical over 7 bases. The germline gives CDR1 SQVTM, CDR2 ANQGSEA. The CDR3 is made up of 14 amino acids. Losses at the gene ends were 4 bases for V and 3 bases for J; bases not matched to a gene: 6. In DNA form, the CDR3 reads TGCAGCGTTGTTGCAGGGGGTTATGGAAACACCATATATTTT. Protein sequence: CSVVAGGYGNTIYF.

V is TRBV11-2 and J is TRBJ1-1, with TRBD1 matching 10 bases. Trimming took 4 bases from V and 1 from J; bases not matched to a gene: 3. From germline, CDR1 is SGHAT and CDR2 FQNNGV. CDR3 size: 15 residues. CDR3 DNA sequence: TGTGCCAGCAGCTGGACAGGGGGAACGAACACTGAAGCTTTCTTT. It codes for CASSWTGGTNTEAFF. Full variable domain (missing parts from reference TRBV11-2 and TRBJ1-1): EAGVAQSPRYKIIEKRQSVAFWCNPISGHATLYWYQQILGQGPKLLIQFQNNGVVDDSQLPKDRFSAERLKGVDSTLKIQPAKLEDSAVYLCASSWTGGTNTEAFFGQGTRLTVV.